The 22 T cell receptor beta chains in this list originate from one sample, sequenced in a study of identical twins. Each CDR3 protein gets one entry after TCRdb re-called the 5' RACE reads with MiXCR. The top ten clones hold roughly 6.4% of a sample with approximately 300,000 distinct CDR3 sequences, around 9.7% of them seen once. This same sample was also part of a study on yellow fever vaccine responses in identical twins.

The sample taken for sequencing was CD8+ T cells sorted from blood. These receptor sequences come from a woman aged 18-29 years in good health.

This clonotype was observed a handful of times. This chain connects TRBV12-3 or TRBV12-4 to TRBJ2-7; 8 bases line up with TRBD2. V dropped 3 bases and J dropped 3; count of bases not matched to a gene: 10. The CDR3 consists of 16 residues. The CDR3 DNA reads as TGTGCCAGCAGTTTGACTGAACTAGCGGCGATCTACGAGCAGTACTTC. This sequence encodes CASSLTELAAIYEQYF.

This clonotype was observed a few times. This rearrangement joins TRBV7-9 to TRBJ2-2, with TRBD2 matching over 7 bases. Per germline, CDR1 SEHNR and CDR2 FQNEAQ (reference sequence). V shed 3 bases, J shed 3 bases, and the junction held 7 bases outside the gene matches. The length of the CDR3 is 16 residues. The CDR3 DNA reads as TGTGCCAGCAGCTTCGACGGGGGGTTTGACACCGGGGAGCTGTTTTTT. It codes for CASSFDGGFDTGELFF. The entire variable domain, with the rest obtained from reference TRBV7-9 and TRBJ2-2, is as follows: DTGVSQNPRHKITKRGQNVTFRCDPISEHNRLYWYRQTLGQGPEFLTYFQNEAQLEKSRLLSDRFSAERPKGSFSTLEIQRTEQGDSAMYLCASSFDGGFDTGELFFGEGSRLTVL.

The table lists this clonotype with a few counts. J is TRBJ2-3 and V is TRBV7-3, with 7 bases fitting TRBD2. Germline V gene data show CDR1 as SGHTA and CDR2 as FQGTGA. Trimming removed 2 bases from V and 1 base from J; junction bases left unmatched: 6. The length of the CDR3 is 16 residues. DNA of the CDR3: TGTGCCAGCAGCTTAGGGGGAGGGCAGGGCACAGATACGCAGTATTTT. Its translation is CASSLGGGQGTDTQYF. Full variable domain (rest looked up from reference TRBV7-3 and TRBJ2-3): GAGVSQTPSNKVTEKGKYVELRCDPISGHTALYWYRQSLGQGPEFLIYFQGTGAADDSGLPNDRFFAVRPEGSVSTLKIQRTERGDSAVYLCASSLGGGQGTDTQYFGPGTRLTVL.

This rearrangement joins TRBV5-1 to TRBJ2-3; TRBD1 matches 10 bases. Germline V gene lookup returns CDR1 SGHRS and CDR2 YFSETQ. With 4 bases clipped from V and 2 bases from J, the junction kept 13 bases outside the gene matches. CDR3 length: 18 residues. CDR3 sequence reads: CASSLSRDRGLSTDTQYF. The CDR3 DNA follows: TGCGCCAGCAGCCTCTCCCGGGACAGGGGCCTCTCCACAGATACGCAGTATTTT.

This rearrangement joins TRBV2 to TRBJ2-7; TRBD2 matches at 10 bases. V lost 8 bases and J lost 5; bases outside the gene matches: 12. Germline V lookup: CDR1 SNHLY, CDR2 FYNNEI. The CDR3 is made up of 15 amino acids. CDR3 sequence reads: CASSILGTSVHEQYF. In nucleotides, the CDR3 is TGTGCCAGCTCAATCCTCGGGACTAGCGTCCACGAGCAGTACTTC.

This clonotype appeared many times. This chain uses TRBV20-1 with TRBJ2-5, with TRBD2 matching over 9 bases. The CDR3 length is 16 residues. The V segment lost 1 base and the J segment 5 bases; nucleotides outside the gene matches: 11. The V gene's germline CDR1 is DFQATT and CDR2 SNEGSKA (reference sequence). The CDR3 sequence is CSARVPGGGDSETQYF. The CDR3 DNA sequence: TGCAGTGCTAGAGTGCCGGGCGGGGGGGACTCGGAGACCCAGTACTTC.

At least ten counts were recorded for this clonotype. This chain links TRBV7-6 with TRBJ2-3; 8 bases are shared with TRBD2. Trimming took 2 bases from V and 4 from J; bases not matched to a gene: 5. The CDR3 contains 15 residues. The V gene's germline CDR1 is SGHVS and CDR2 FNYEAQ. The CDR3 DNA follows: TGTGCCAGCAGCTTACCAGCGGGAGTCCCAGATACGCAGTATTTT. Translated: CASSLPAGVPDTQYF. Together with reference TRBV7-6 and TRBJ2-3, the CDR3 gives the full variable domain: GAGVSQSPRYKVTKRGQDVALRCDPISGHVSLYWYRQALGQGPEFLTYFNYEAQQDKSGLPNDRFSAERPEGSISTLTIQRTEQRDSAMYRCASSLPAGVPDTQYFGPGTRLTVL.

Many counts were recorded for this clonotype. The rearrangement joins TRBV3-1 to TRBJ2-3; a possible D gene is TRBD1 (6 bases). Germline CDR1 reads LGHDT; CDR2 reads YNNKEL (reference sequence). Trimming shortened V by 3 bases and J by 0 bases, and 13 bases separated the two germline ends. The CDR3 runs 16 residues. The CDR3 nucleotides are TGTGCCAGCAGCCAGATCGACAGGCTGAGCACAGATACGCAGTATTTT. This codes for CASSQIDRLSTDTQYF.

In this sample, this clonotype turned up many times. The V and J genes are TRBV7-9 and TRBJ2-2; D might be TRBD2 (6 bases). The CDR3 spans 17 residues. The germline V and J ends were trimmed by 5 bases and 0 bases, with 16 bases remaining between them. Per the germline V gene, CDR1 is SEHNR and CDR2 is FQNEAQ (reference sequence). This CDR3 reads CASSDLPSVANTGELFF. CDR3 coding DNA: TGTGCCAGCAGCGACCTTCCTAGCGTCGCGAACACCGGGGAGCTGTTTTTT.

This clonotype was seen repeatedly, ten times or more. V is TRBV20-1 and J is TRBJ2-7; TRBD2 matches at 7 bases. Per germline, CDR1 DFQATT and CDR2 SNEGSKA (reference sequence). The ends lost 1 base at V and 2 bases at J; junction bases unmatched: 8. The CDR3 has 15 residues. This CDR3 reads CSARVPLADTYEQYF. DNA for the CDR3: TGCAGTGCTAGAGTTCCGCTAGCGGACACCTACGAGCAGTACTTC.

This clonotype turned up a few times. The V and J genes are TRBV19 and TRBJ2-7; D call uncertain. This CDR3 comprises 14 residues. Trimming took off 8 bases at V and 2 bases at J, with 16 bases between the two ends. Per the germline V gene, CDR1 is LNHDA and CDR2 is SQIVND (reference sequence). CDR3 sequence reads: CASADGVGTYEQYF. The CDR3 DNA is TGTGCCAGTGCCGACGGTGTGGGCACCTACGAGCAGTACTTC.

This clonotype was seen repeatedly, ten times or more. The V call is TRBV4-3, the J call TRBJ1-5, with no clear D. V lost 2 bases, J lost 6 bases, and 14 bases lay in between. This CDR3 has 15 residues. The germline V gene has CDR1 LGHNA and CDR2 YSLEER. The CDR3 DNA reads as TGCGCCAGCAGCCAATATAAGGGAGGAGGTCAGCCCCAGCATTTT. Its translation: CASSQYKGGGQPQHF.

The chain joins TRBV7-9 to TRBJ2-2; D unclear. CDR1 is SEHNR and CDR2 is FQNEAQ in the germline V gene (reference sequence). Trimming removed 0 bases from V and 6 bases from J, with 14 bases in between. The CDR3 is made up of 16 amino acids. The CDR3 coding sequence is TGTGCCAGCAGCTTAGCGGCGGCGGTGTCATCCGGGGAGCTGTTTTTT. Protein sequence: CASSLAAAVSSGELFF.

The V and J genes are TRBV20-1 and TRBJ1-2; a possible D gene is TRBD1 (5 bases). The CDR3 spans 16 residues. CDR1 and CDR2 (germline): DFQATT, SNEGSKA (reference sequence). Between the trimmed V and J ends, which lost 1 base and 0 bases, there was a span of 15 bases. CDR3: CSARVSASDTNYGYTF. The CDR3, as DNA: TGCAGTGCTAGAGTATCCGCCTCGGACACTAACTATGGCTACACCTTC.

The chain recombines TRBV28 with TRBJ2-2; D not resolved. The CDR3 has 15 residues. CDR1 and CDR2 (germline): MDHEN, SYDVKM. V dropped 6 bases and J dropped 3 bases, with 14 bases sitting between them. As DNA, the CDR3 is TGTGCCAGCAGCACAGCCGGTTTCGACACCGGGGAGCTGTTTTTT. Amino acids: CASSTAGFDTGELFF.

The sample holds many counts of this clonotype. The genes are TRBV2 and TRBJ2-2; D is possibly TRBD1 (5 bases). Trimming cost V 6 bases and J 2 bases, with 13 bases left between them. The CDR3 length is 15 residues. Germline V lookup: CDR1 SNHLY, CDR2 FYNNEI. The CDR3 loop reads CASRGLNSNTGELFF. CDR3 nucleotides: TGTGCCAGCAGGGGGCTGAACTCCAACACCGGGGAGCTGTTTTTT.

This clonotype was seen only a few times. The gene calls are TRBV12-3 or TRBV12-4 and TRBJ2-5, with 9 bases fitting TRBD2. J was trimmed by 3 bases and V by 3 bases; bases with no gene match: 5. The CDR3 extends over 15 amino acids. The CDR3 nucleotides read TGTGCCAGCAGTTTGGGGACTAGCTCGAAAGAGACCCAGTACTTC. Translating gives CASSLGTSSKETQYF.

This clonotype was seen more than once but under ten times. The rearrangement uses TRBV6-4 and TRBJ2-3, with D perhaps assigned TRBD1 or TRBD2 (5 bases each). Germline V lookup: CDR1 MRHNA, CDR2 SNTAGT. CDR3 length: 15 amino acids. V was trimmed by 3 bases and J by 6 bases, leaving 16 bases between them. CDR3 sequence (DNA): TGTGCCAGCAGTGAAGTTGGGGACCAAAGGGATACGCAGTATTTT. Protein: CASSEVGDQRDTQYF.

In its sample, this clonotype was seen many times. V is TRBV19 and J is TRBJ2-2; D is unclear. The CDR3 runs 15 residues. Trimming cost V 6 bases and J 4 bases, with 15 bases left between them. Germline assignment: CDR1 LNHDA and CDR2 SQIVND (reference sequence). The CDR3 here is CASSILREFTGELFF. The CDR3 DNA reads as TGTGCCAGTAGCATATTGAGAGAGTTCACCGGGGAGCTGTTTTTT. The full variable domain, with the rest looked up from reference TRBV19 and TRBJ2-2, is DGGITQSPKYLFRKEGQNVTLSCEQNLNHDAMYWYRQDPGQGLRLIYYSQIVNDFQKGDIAEGYSVSREKKESFPLTVTSAQKNPTAFYLCASSILREFTGELFFGEGSRLTVL.

This clonotype was seen many times. The chain couples TRBV21-1 to TRBJ2-5; no check of the table's D call, TRBD1, against the DNA was made. TRBV21-1 is a pseudogene. This CDR3 region has 16 residues. CDR3 bases: TGTGCCAGCAGCAAAGTGGCCCGGAGCCCCAAAGAGACCCAGTACTTC. Residues: CASSKVARSPKETQYF.

This clonotype has at least ten counts. This chain connects TRBV20-1 to TRBJ2-5; no reliable D call. The V end was cut by 6 bases, the J end by 7 bases, with 12 bases between. The CDR3 is 11 residues long. Germline loops: CDR1 DFQATT, CDR2 SNEGSKA (reference sequence). CDR3 nucleotide sequence: TGCAGTGCCCCGATGCGTGGGACCCAGTACTTC. Protein sequence: CSAPMRGTQYF.

This clonotype was seen only a few times. CDR3 sequence (DNA): TGTGCCACCAGTGATTTGCCCCTGGGGGTAGGCGAGCAGTACTTC. Translation: CATSDLPLGVGEQYF. The rearrangement links TRBV24-1 to TRBJ2-7; D may correspond to TRBD1 or TRBD2 (5 bases each). The germline V gene encodes CDR1 KGHDR and CDR2 SFDVKD. The CDR3 length is 15 residues. Trimming left V 0 bases short and J 6 bases short, with 14 bases between.